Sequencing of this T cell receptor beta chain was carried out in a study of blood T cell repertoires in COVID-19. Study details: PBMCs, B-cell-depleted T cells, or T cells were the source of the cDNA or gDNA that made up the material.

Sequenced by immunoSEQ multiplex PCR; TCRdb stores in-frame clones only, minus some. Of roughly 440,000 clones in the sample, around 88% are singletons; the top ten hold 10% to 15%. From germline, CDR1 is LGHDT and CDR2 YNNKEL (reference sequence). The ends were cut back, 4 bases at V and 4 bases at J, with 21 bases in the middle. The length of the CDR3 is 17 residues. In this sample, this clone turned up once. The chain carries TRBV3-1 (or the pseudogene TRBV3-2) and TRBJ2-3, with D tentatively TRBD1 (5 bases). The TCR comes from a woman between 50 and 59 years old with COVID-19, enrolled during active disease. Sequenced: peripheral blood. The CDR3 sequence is CASSPLGDSRAPDTQYF. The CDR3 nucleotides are TGTGCCAGCAGCCCACTGGGCGATAGCAGGGCTCCAGATACGCAGTATTTT.